These T cell receptor beta chains were read from a single sample in a study of blood T cell repertoires in COVID-19. Using immunoSEQ multiplex PCR, the repertoire was profiled, and TCRdb retains in-frame clones only, with some absent. The sample yields 160,000 or so clones, more than 70% seen once. Input material: PBMCs or T cells enriched from blood (not recorded which). The receptors here all came from a middle-aged man who had recovered from COVID-19. Each CDR3 is given with its conserved first and last residue. Each record gives: J gene, clone size, D gene, V gene, CDR3 DNA, CDR3 protein. D genes are given only for firm matches. Clone size, where shown, is once, few, many, or a class for clones that have expanded.

j_call: TRBJ1-5
clone_size: few
d_call: TRBD1
v_call: TRBV7-8
cdr3_nt: TGTGCCAGCAGCTTATCACCCCGACAGGGTGATCAGCCCCAGCATTTT
cdr3_aa: CASSLSPRQGDQPQHF

j_call: TRBJ1-2
clone_size: NA
d_call: NA
v_call: TRBV18
cdr3_nt: TGTGCCAGCTCAGCAGGGGTTAACTATGGCTACACCTTC
cdr3_aa: CASSAGVNYGYTF

j_call: TRBJ2-1
clone_size: NA
d_call: TRBD2
v_call: TRBV19
cdr3_nt: TGTGCCAGTAGTCCCCGCGGCCAGCGGGGGGCCATTAAAACCTACAATGAGCAGTTCTTC
cdr3_aa: CASSPRGQRGAIKTYNEQFF

j_call: TRBJ1-2
clone_size: NA
d_call: NA
v_call: TRBV4-2
cdr3_nt: TGTGCCAGCAGCCAAGATCGGGGCCGGAGGGACGGCTACACCTTC
cdr3_aa: CASSQDRGRRDGYTF

j_call: TRBJ1-1
clone_size: NA
d_call: TRBD1
v_call: TRBV29-1
cdr3_nt: TGCAGCGCCACATCACAGGGGGAGGCTTTCTTT
cdr3_aa: CSATSQGEAFF

j_call: TRBJ1-6
clone_size: NA
d_call: TRBD1
v_call: TRBV18
cdr3_nt: TGTGCCAGCTTACAGGGGGCTGGTGACGGTTCACCCCTCCACTTT
cdr3_aa: CASLQGAGDGSPLHF

j_call: TRBJ1-2
clone_size: few
d_call: TRBD1
v_call: TRBV19
cdr3_nt: TGTGCCAGTAGTTCGACAGGGGTCGGCTATGGCTACACCTTC
cdr3_aa: CASSSTGVGYGYTF

j_call: TRBJ2-3
clone_size: NA
d_call: NA
v_call: TRBV5-1
cdr3_nt: TGCGCCAGCAGCTTGGCGCCCTTAACTAGCACAGATACGCAGTATTTT
cdr3_aa: CASSLAPLTSTDTQYF

j_call: TRBJ2-2
clone_size: few
d_call: NA
v_call: TRBV6-5
cdr3_nt: TGTGCCAGCAGTTACTCGGCCGCGGTGAACACCGGGGAGCTGTTTTTT
cdr3_aa: CASSYSAAVNTGELFF

j_call: TRBJ1-5
clone_size: NA
d_call: NA
v_call: TRBV19
cdr3_nt: TGTGCCAGTAGTATAGCCCCAAATCAGCCCCAGCATTTT
cdr3_aa: CASSIAPNQPQHF